The subject of this entry is one T cell receptor (beta chain). Antigen specificity is unknown. These data originate in a study of human T cells and chemical hapten exposure. For the study at large: Yields of TCR per sample differed, chiefly owing to small differences in pooled library volume.

Findings of the study overall: Among TCRs, those above 1 in 1000 frequency were unaffected by DPC sensitization.

What the library attached to individual cDNA molecules were unique molecular identifiers. TCRdb independently ran MiXCR on the RACE reads; one entry per CDR3 protein. The sample has about 130,000 distinct CDR3 sequences, approximately 10% seen once. The length of the CDR3 is 14 residues. Between the trimmed V and J ends, which lost 3 bases and 0 bases, there was a span of 3 bases. This sample's time point: healthy volunteer bleed at 2 weeks. Unfractionated whole blood served as the source for total RNA extraction. The receptor's source is a male donor in good health. Some clones in this sample may be carry-over from other donors' samples. Sequencing was carried out using whole blood. The chain is built from TRBV12-3 or TRBV12-4 and TRBJ2-6; the D is unclear. CDR3 loop: CASSLFSGANVLTF. The CDR3 region has the DNA TGTGCCAGCAGTTTGTTCTCTGGGGCCAACGTCCTGACTTTC.